This T cell receptor (beta chain) appears in the sequencing data of a study of OX40 agonist ivuxolimab in advanced cancers. As for the study in general: Ivuxolimab doses were 0.01, 0.1, 0.3, 1.5, 3 or 10 mg/kg every 2 weeks. Averaging 60 years in age, with a range of roughly 23 to 85, the cohort was 82.7% male. Head and neck, renal cell, melanoma or hepatocellular carcinoma were the cancers that dose-escalation patients had. Study-wide results and limits: More expanded clones were found, on average, in CD8+ than in CD4+ T cells.

Turning to this clone: Its matching antigen is unknown.

The germline V and J ends were trimmed by 0 bases and 8 bases, with 12 bases remaining between them. Germline CDR1 reads SGHNT; CDR2 reads YYREEE (reference sequence). CDR3 size: 15 residues. The method was immunoSEQ multiplex PCR; TCRdb's version includes in-frame clones alone and lacks a portion of them. Of about 39,000 clones in the sample, 80% to 90% were seen once. This chain links TRBV5-4 with TRBJ1-6; TRBD1 is a possible D gene (6 bases). The clonotype originates from an adult with an advanced solid tumor such as melanoma, head and neck, liver or kidney cancer. The starting material was CD4+ or CD8+ T cells sorted from blood, obtained in a trial of the OX40 agonist ivuxolimab. In DNA, the CDR3 is TGTGCCAGCAGCTTGGGGGGGCTTCGAGATTCACCCCTCCACTTT. The encoded protein is CASSLGGLRDSPLHF.